Listed below are T cell receptor beta chains from one sample, sequenced in a study of blood T cell repertoires in COVID-19. TCRdb keeps only in-frame clones here, not all; method: immunoSEQ multiplex PCR. Of more than 300,000 clones in the sample, 85% to 90% are singletons; the top ten hold almost 9.5%. The sample taken for sequencing was PBMCs or T cells enriched from blood (not recorded which). Receptor source: a woman in her twenties or thirties who had recovered from COVID-19. Both conserved end residues are part of each CDR3. The D gene is left open where the match is weak. Where a row states a size, it is once, few, many or the class of an expanded clone; other rows omit it.

NA TRBD1 TRBJ2-5 TRBV29-1 TGCAGCGGTAGACCTACAGGGGAAGAGACCCAGTACTTC CSGRPTGEETQYF
few NA TRBJ2-2 TRBV10-1 TGCGCCAGCAGTGAGGGGGACACAGCGAACACCGGGGAGCTGTTTTTT CASSEGDTANTGELFF
NA NA TRBJ2-1 TRBV5-1 TGCGCCAGCAGCTACGTGGGGTCTACTGAGGGTGAGCAGTTCTTC CASSYVGSTEGEQFF
NA NA TRBJ1-1 TRBV10-1 TGCGCCAGCAGCGACAGTTTGAACACTGAAGCTTTCTTT CASSDSLNTEAFF
NA TRBD1 TRBJ2-1 TRBV19 TGTGCCAGTAGTATTTTCCAGGGGGCGGGTAATGAGCAGTTCTTC CASSIFQGAGNEQFF
NA TRBD2 TRBJ2-1 TRBV6-1 TGTGCCAGCAGTGAAACTCTTTGGCGGGAGAGTGGCAATGAGCAGTTCTTC CASSETLWRESGNEQFF
NA NA TRBJ1-1 TRBV29-1 TGCAGCGTTAAACTCAGGGCTCCTGAAACTGAAGCTTTCTTT CSVKLRAPETEAFF
NA TRBD1 TRBJ2-3 TRBV7-3 TGTGCCAGTGGGACAGGGGGCACAGATACGCAGTATTTT CASGTGGTDTQYF
NA TRBD2 TRBJ2-1 TRBV11-2 TGTGCCAGCAGGCATGACTGGACTAGCGGGAGGGCCTTCAATGAGCAGTTCTTC CASRHDWTSGRAFNEQFF
NA NA TRBJ1-2 TRBV18 TGTGCCAGCACCCCGGGGGTTCTCTATGGCTACACCTTC CASTPGVLYGYTF
NA TRBD2 TRBJ2-1 TRBV29-1 TGCAGCGTTGGACCTAGCGGGAGCAATGAGCAGTTCTTC CSVGPSGSNEQFF
once TRBD2 TRBJ2-7 TRBV11-2 TGTGCCAGCAGCTCTCCGACTAGCGCGAAAAGGGAGCAGTACTTC CASSSPTSAKREQYF
NA TRBD1 TRBJ1-4 TRBV18 TGTGCCAGCTCGCGGACAGGGCAGAATGAAAAACTGTTTTTT CASSRTGQNEKLFF
NA NA TRBJ2-7 TRBV28 TGTGCCAGCAGGGGGGGGACATTAAGCTCCTACGAGCAGTACTTC CASRGGTLSSYEQYF
NA TRBD2 TRBJ2-1 TRBV6-5 TGTGCCAGCAGTTTCGTCACTAGCGGGACTTACAATGAGCAGTTCTTC CASSFVTSGTYNEQFF
NA NA TRBJ2-7 TRBV27 TGTGCCAGCAGTTCTCGGTATAGCGAGCAGTACTTC CASSSRYSEQYF
NA TRBD1 TRBJ2-7 TRBV5-8 TGTGCCAGCAGTCAGACAGGGATTGAGTACTTC CASSQTGIEYF
NA NA TRBJ2-3 TRBV4-1 TGCGCCAGCAGCCAAGATCTCCGGGGCACAGATACGCAGTATTTT CASSQDLRGTDTQYF
once TRBD1 TRBJ2-1 TRBV7-3 TGTGCCAGCAGGACCGGGACAGGGGACAATGAGCAGTTCTTC CASRTGTGDNEQFF
NA TRBD1 TRBJ2-7 TRBV4-2 TGTGCCAGCAGCCAAGACATAACAGGGGACGAGCAGTACTTC CASSQDITGDEQYF
NA TRBD2 TRBJ2-5 TRBV28 TGTGCCAGCAGTTTCGGCGGGAGGGCCCAAGAGACCCAGTACTTC CASSFGGRAQETQYF
NA NA TRBJ2-6 TRBV6-5 TGTGCCAGCATGGTAGCTGGGGCCAACGTCCTGACTTTC CASMVAGANVLTF
few TRBD1 TRBJ1-1 TRBV5-1 TGCGCCAGCGCCCAGGGGGCGCGAACTGAAGCTTTCTTT CASAQGARTEAFF
NA NA TRBJ2-7 TRBV5-1 TGCGCCAGCAGCTTGGGGCAATTACGGCGGGACGAGCAGTACTTC CASSLGQLRRDEQYF
NA NA TRBJ2-2 TRBV24-1 TGTGCCACCAGTGATAGGTCCGGGGGCACCGGGGAGCTGTTTTTT CATSDRSGGTGELFF
NA NA TRBJ1-1 TRBV7-9 TGTGCCAGCAGAACCAACAGGAACACTGAAGCTTTCTTT CASRTNRNTEAFF
NA NA TRBJ1-5 TRBV30 TGTGCCTGGAGTGGGAGGGGAGAGGATCAGCCCCAGCATTTT CAWSGRGEDQPQHF
few TRBD2 TRBJ2-7 TRBV4-3 TGCGCCAGCAGCCAGGAGCTAGCGGGAGGCTACGAGCAGTACTTC CASSQELAGGYEQYF
NA TRBD2 TRBJ2-1 TRBV29-1 TGCAGCGTTGACTGGACTAGCGGGAGCAATGAGCAGTTCTTC CSVDWTSGSNEQFF
NA TRBD1 TRBJ2-7 TRBV7-9 TGTGCCAGCAGCGGGCGACAGGGCAGGGCCAACGGGCAGTACTTC CASSGRQGRANGQYF
once NA TRBJ1-2 TRBV5-4 TGTGCCAGCAGGTTGGAACGAGGCATACCCTATGGCTACACCTTC CASRLERGIPYGYTF
NA TRBD1 TRBJ2-7 TRBV20-1 TGCAGTGCTAGTTCCCCCGGGACAGGGGGCTACGAGCAGTACTTC CSASSPGTGGYEQYF
few TRBD2 TRBJ2-2 TRBV27 TGTGCCAGCAGACTGGTTGGTAGCGGGATCTTCACCGGGGAGCTGTTTTTT CASRLVGSGIFTGELFF
NA NA TRBJ2-1 TRBV7-9 TGTGCCAGCAGCCCTCTCGGGATAGCGGATGAGCAGTTCTTC CASSPLGIADEQFF
few NA TRBJ1-4 TRBV4-1 TGCGCCAGCAGCCAAGACGGACTCCCCAGGGAAAAACTGTTTTTT CASSQDGLPREKLFF
NA NA TRBJ2-7 TRBV6-1 TGTGCCACCCGACAGGTAACAACCGGGAACGAGCAGTACTTC CATRQVTTGNEQYF
NA TRBD1 TRBJ2-2 TRBV12-3/TRBV12-4 TGTGCCAGCAGTTTGACAGGGGACGGGGAGCTGTTTTTT CASSLTGDGELFF